This T cell receptor beta chain was documented in a study of T cell responses to AZD1222 COVID-19 vaccine. The CDR3 is 14 amino acids. Deletions cut 6 bases from V and 6 bases from J, with 14 bases between. Germline CDR1 MNHNY, CDR2 SVGAGI (reference sequence). Clones were read by immunoSEQ multiplex PCR, and TCRdb kept only the in-frame ones, dropping some. The data show about 150,000 clones, approximately 86% seen once. The chain couples TRBV6-6 to TRBJ2-2; D may be TRBD1 (5 bases). Sequencing was performed on peripheral blood, taken after recovery from COVID-19. The clonotype comes from an adult who had recovered from COVID-19. CDR3 sequence reads: CASRPTGDAGELFF. CDR3 in DNA: TGTGCCAGCAGACCCACAGGTGACGCCGGGGAGCTGTTTTTT.